This T cell receptor beta chain appears in the sequencing data of a study of STAT3 mutations in large granular lymphocyte leukemia. Whole-study context: Among longitudinally sequenced T-LGLL patients, roughly half had canonical activating STAT3 mutations detected.

In its sample, this clone was seen a few times. Its target is unknown. TCRbeta libraries averaged around 42,000 productive templates per sample. Sequencing was performed with immunoSEQ multiplex PCR; in TCRdb, only in-frame clones are kept and a portion is missing. The data contain over 6,000 clones, approximately 30% of them singletons. Trimming took off 5 bases at V and 6 bases at J, with 14 bases between the two ends. Germline values: CDR1 SGHTA, CDR2 FQGNSA. This CDR3 contains 14 residues. Whole-study results and caveats: TCR clonotype switching after therapy occurred in about 30% of the 18 patients. In T-cell large granular lymphocyte leukemia, about half of patients showed multiple immunodominant subclonotypes.

The source is a woman aged 40 to 50 with T-cell large granular lymphocyte leukemia. Some clones in this sample may be carry-over from other donors' samples. The rearrangement links TRBV7-2 to TRBJ1-5; TRBD1 might be the D (6 bases). The sequenced material came from peripheral blood mononuclear cells. CDR3 DNA: TGTGCCAGCAGCCTCCGACAGGCCCTTCAGCCCCAGCATTTT. This sequence encodes CASSLRQALQPQHF.